The T cell receptor (beta chain) described here comes from a study of circulating and synovial CD4+ cells in juvenile arthritis. Only in-frame clones appear in the TCRdb table, and some are missing; sequencing was by immunoSEQ multiplex PCR. In the table there are 30,000 to 40,000 clones, around 95% of which are singletons. Looked up from germline, CDR1 is SGHNT and CDR2 is YYREEE (reference sequence). Unmatched junction bases numbered 10, after V lost 5 bases and J lost 6 bases. The CDR3 covers 15 residues. General study findings and limits: Traditional Vbeta family usage analysis missed the pathogenic-like versus bulk difference.

In regard to this clone: What it binds is unknown.

Sequencing was carried out using CD4+ T cells from blood. The clonotype was recovered from a human donor with juvenile idiopathic arthritis. The chain combines TRBV5-4 with TRBJ2-4; TRBD1 matches at 8 bases. The CDR3 bases are TGTGCCAGCAGTCCAGACAGGGGCGTGGGAAACATTCAGTACTTC. Protein: CASSPDRGVGNIQYF.